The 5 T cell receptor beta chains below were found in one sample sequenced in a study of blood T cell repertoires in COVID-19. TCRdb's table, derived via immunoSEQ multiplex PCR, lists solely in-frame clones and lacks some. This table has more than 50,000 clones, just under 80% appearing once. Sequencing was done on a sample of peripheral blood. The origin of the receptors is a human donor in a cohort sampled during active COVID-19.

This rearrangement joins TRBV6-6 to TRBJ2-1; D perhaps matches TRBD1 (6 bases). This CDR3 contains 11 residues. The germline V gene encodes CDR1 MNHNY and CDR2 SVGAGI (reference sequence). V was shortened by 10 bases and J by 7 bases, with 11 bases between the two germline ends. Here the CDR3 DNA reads TGTGCCACAGGGGTGGGGAATGAGCAGTTCTTC. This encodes CATGVGNEQFF.

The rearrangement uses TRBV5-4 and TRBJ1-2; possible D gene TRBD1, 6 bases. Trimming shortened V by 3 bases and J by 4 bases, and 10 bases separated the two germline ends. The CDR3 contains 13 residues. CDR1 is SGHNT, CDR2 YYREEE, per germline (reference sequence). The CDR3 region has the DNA TGTGCCAGCAGCTCGGGACACAGCTATGGCTACACCTTC. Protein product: CASSSGHSYGYTF.

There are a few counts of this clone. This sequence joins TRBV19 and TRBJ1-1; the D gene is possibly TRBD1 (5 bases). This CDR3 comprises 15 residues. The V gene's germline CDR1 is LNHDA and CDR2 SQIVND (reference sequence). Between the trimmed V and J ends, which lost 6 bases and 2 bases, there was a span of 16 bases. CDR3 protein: CASRGLVYPNTEAFF. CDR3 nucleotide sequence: TGTGCCAGTAGGGGGCTGGTCTATCCAAACACTGAAGCTTTCTTT.

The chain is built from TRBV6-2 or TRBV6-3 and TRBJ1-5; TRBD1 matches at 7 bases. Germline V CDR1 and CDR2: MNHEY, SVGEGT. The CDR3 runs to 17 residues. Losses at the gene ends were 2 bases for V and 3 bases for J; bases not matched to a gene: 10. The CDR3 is CASSYHATGANNQPQHF. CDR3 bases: TGTGCCAGCAGTTACCATGCTACAGGGGCGAACAATCAGCCCCAGCATTTT.

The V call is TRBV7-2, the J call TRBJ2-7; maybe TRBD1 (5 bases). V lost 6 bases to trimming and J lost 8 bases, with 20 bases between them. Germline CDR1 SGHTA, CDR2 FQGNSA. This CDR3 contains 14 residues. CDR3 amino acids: CASSIGHPPPQQYF. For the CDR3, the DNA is TGTGCCAGCAGTATTGGACACCCGCCACCTCAGCAGTACTTC.